This is a list of T cell receptor beta chains from one sample in a study of T cell responses to AZD1222 COVID-19 vaccine. Clones were sequenced by immunoSEQ multiplex PCR, and TCRdb holds only the in-frame ones, with some missing. The table shows about 100,000 clones, with 80% to 95% occurring only once. The sample in question was peripheral blood, obtained on day 0 of AZD1222 vaccination. Source of these receptors: an adult in good health. CDR3s include the opening cysteine and the closing phenylalanine or tryptophan. Each record gives: V gene, clone size, J gene, D gene, CDR3 DNA, CDR3 protein. D genes are given only for firm matches. Size tells how often a clone was seen (once, few, many) or the class of an expanded clone, and some rows leave it out.

v_gene: TRBV3-1/TRBV3-2
abundance: -
j_gene: TRBJ2-5
d_gene: -
CDR3nt: TGTGCCAGCAGCCAGTTCGGTGACCCTCGAGGAGAGACCCAGTACTTC
CDR3aa: CASSQFGDPRGETQYF

v_gene: TRBV30
abundance: once
j_gene: TRBJ1-1
d_gene: TRBD1
CDR3nt: TGTGCCTGGGACAACACAGGGGGGAACACTGAAGCTTTCTTT
CDR3aa: CAWDNTGGNTEAFF

v_gene: TRBV18
abundance: -
j_gene: TRBJ1-6
d_gene: -
CDR3nt: TGTGCCAGCTCACCAGGGGACAATTCACCCCTCCACTTT
CDR3aa: CASSPGDNSPLHF

v_gene: TRBV19
abundance: -
j_gene: TRBJ2-5
d_gene: -
CDR3nt: TGTGCCAGTAGTGTTACCGGGACCCAAGAGACCCAGTACTTC
CDR3aa: CASSVTGTQETQYF

v_gene: TRBV30
abundance: -
j_gene: TRBJ2-1
d_gene: -
CDR3nt: TGTGCCTGGAGCGACTACTACAATGAGCAGTTCTTC
CDR3aa: CAWSDYYNEQFF

v_gene: TRBV28
abundance: -
j_gene: TRBJ1-6
d_gene: -
CDR3nt: TGTGCCAGCAGTTCACCAGGAGAGTATTCACCCCTCCACTTT
CDR3aa: CASSSPGEYSPLHF

v_gene: TRBV11-1
abundance: -
j_gene: TRBJ2-7
d_gene: TRBD2
CDR3nt: TGTGCCAGCAGCGCCACCGGGACTATCTACGAGCAGTACTTC
CDR3aa: CASSATGTIYEQYF

v_gene: TRBV19
abundance: -
j_gene: TRBJ1-2
d_gene: -
CDR3nt: TGTGCCAGTAGTATATATGACCCCGGTCTTGGAGGCTACACCTTC
CDR3aa: CASSIYDPGLGGYTF

v_gene: TRBV18
abundance: -
j_gene: TRBJ1-2
d_gene: -
CDR3nt: TGTGCCAGCTCACCATTGGATGGGGGCGCGGTAAACTATGGCTACACCTTC
CDR3aa: CASSPLDGGAVNYGYTF

v_gene: TRBV11-1
abundance: -
j_gene: TRBJ1-6
d_gene: -
CDR3nt: TGTGCCAGCAGCTCCGGACCCCATAATTCACCCCTCCACTTT
CDR3aa: CASSSGPHNSPLHF

v_gene: TRBV5-4
abundance: -
j_gene: TRBJ2-7
d_gene: -
CDR3nt: TGTGCCAGCAGCTTAAGCGGAAGCTCCTACGAGCAGTACTTC
CDR3aa: CASSLSGSSYEQYF

v_gene: TRBV10-3
abundance: once
j_gene: TRBJ1-5
d_gene: -
CDR3nt: TGTGCCATCAGTGAAGGTAGGGCCCAGGATCAGCCCCAGCATTTT
CDR3aa: CAISEGRAQDQPQHF

v_gene: TRBV7-9
abundance: once
j_gene: TRBJ1-2
d_gene: -
CDR3nt: TGTGCCAGCAGCTTGGTGGACAGTTGGGGCTACACCTTC
CDR3aa: CASSLVDSWGYTF

v_gene: TRBV29-1
abundance: -
j_gene: TRBJ1-1
d_gene: -
CDR3nt: TGCAGCGTTGTAAGTCCGGGACTAAACACTGAAGCTTTCTTT
CDR3aa: CSVVSPGLNTEAFF

v_gene: TRBV4-1
abundance: -
j_gene: TRBJ2-7
d_gene: -
CDR3nt: TGCGCCAGCAGCCAAAGTAGTGGGGGGTTCGCCTACGAGCAGTACTTC
CDR3aa: CASSQSSGGFAYEQYF

v_gene: TRBV28
abundance: -
j_gene: TRBJ2-3
d_gene: -
CDR3nt: TGTGCCAGCAGTTCCCCTATAGGACTTCTAGACACAGATACGCAGTATTTT
CDR3aa: CASSSPIGLLDTDTQYF

v_gene: TRBV15
abundance: -
j_gene: TRBJ1-4
d_gene: -
CDR3nt: TGTGCCACCAGCAGACAGGATGCCCCAGGGGAAGGAGGAGAAAAACTGTTTTTT
CDR3aa: CATSRQDAPGEGGEKLFF

v_gene: TRBV5-1
abundance: -
j_gene: TRBJ1-3
d_gene: TRBD1
CDR3nt: TGCGCCAGCAGCTGGACAGGGGGGCGAAACACCATATATTTT
CDR3aa: CASSWTGGRNTIYF

v_gene: TRBV2
abundance: -
j_gene: TRBJ1-3
d_gene: -
CDR3nt: TGTGCCAGCAGTGAAGATCAGGACTACTCTGGAAACACCATATATTTT
CDR3aa: CASSEDQDYSGNTIYF

v_gene: TRBV19
abundance: -
j_gene: TRBJ1-6
d_gene: -
CDR3nt: TGTGCCAGTTCGGACAGAATTAATTCACCCCTCCACTTT
CDR3aa: CASSDRINSPLHF

v_gene: TRBV7-6
abundance: -
j_gene: TRBJ2-5
d_gene: -
CDR3nt: TGTGCCAGCAGCTTTATACAGCAAGAGACCCAGTACTTC
CDR3aa: CASSFIQQETQYF

v_gene: TRBV2
abundance: -
j_gene: TRBJ1-6
d_gene: -
CDR3nt: TGTGCCAGCAGTCTCTCACCCCTCCACTTT
CDR3aa: CASSLSPLHF

v_gene: TRBV28
abundance: once
j_gene: TRBJ1-1
d_gene: -
CDR3nt: TGTGCCAGCAGTTTGGGTGGGCTGGACACTGAAGCTTTCTTT
CDR3aa: CASSLGGLDTEAFF

v_gene: TRBV9
abundance: once
j_gene: TRBJ1-5
d_gene: TRBD1
CDR3nt: TGTGCCAGCAGCGCGGGGGGGGACAGCCGCAATCAGCCCCAGCATTTT
CDR3aa: CASSAGGDSRNQPQHF

v_gene: TRBV5-1
abundance: -
j_gene: TRBJ2-4
d_gene: TRBD1
CDR3nt: TGCGCCAGCACCCGGGGAACCCAAACAGGGGTGGCCAAAAACATTCAGTACTTC
CDR3aa: CASTRGTQTGVAKNIQYF

v_gene: TRBV5-5
abundance: -
j_gene: TRBJ1-1
d_gene: TRBD1
CDR3nt: TGTGCCAGCAGCCTGCCAGGGGGCGCGACTGAAGCTTTCTTT
CDR3aa: CASSLPGGATEAFF

v_gene: TRBV6-5
abundance: -
j_gene: TRBJ2-1
d_gene: -
CDR3nt: TGTGCCAGCAGTTCCGCCTATAAGCGCGACAATGAGCAGTTCTTC
CDR3aa: CASSSAYKRDNEQFF

v_gene: TRBV30
abundance: once
j_gene: TRBJ2-3
d_gene: -
CDR3nt: TGTGCCTGGAGTGTCACAGATACGCAGTATTTT
CDR3aa: CAWSVTDTQYF

v_gene: TRBV2
abundance: -
j_gene: TRBJ2-1
d_gene: TRBD1
CDR3nt: TGTGCCAGCAGTGAAAGGGACAGCAAATACAATGAGCAGTTCTTC
CDR3aa: CASSERDSKYNEQFF

v_gene: TRBV11-2
abundance: -
j_gene: TRBJ1-3
d_gene: -
CDR3nt: TGTGCCAGCAGCTTAGAACTGCGACCCAGCTCTGGAAACACCATATATTTT
CDR3aa: CASSLELRPSSGNTIYF

v_gene: TRBV28
abundance: -
j_gene: TRBJ1-1
d_gene: -
CDR3nt: TGTGCCAGCATAGGACCGTTCTACACTGAAGCTTTCTTT
CDR3aa: CASIGPFYTEAFF

v_gene: TRBV27
abundance: -
j_gene: TRBJ1-5
d_gene: -
CDR3nt: TGTGCCAGCAGTTCCAGTCGCAATCAGCCCCAGCATTTT
CDR3aa: CASSSSRNQPQHF

v_gene: TRBV13
abundance: -
j_gene: TRBJ1-1
d_gene: -
CDR3nt: TGTGCCAGCAGCTTAGTGGGACAAATGAACACTGAAGCTTTCTTT
CDR3aa: CASSLVGQMNTEAFF

v_gene: TRBV2
abundance: -
j_gene: TRBJ2-5
d_gene: -
CDR3nt: TGTGCCAGCAGCGGGAGTTCAGGCCAAGAGACCCAGTACTTC
CDR3aa: CASSGSSGQETQYF

v_gene: TRBV21-1
abundance: -
j_gene: TRBJ2-1
d_gene: -
CDR3nt: TGTGCCAGCAGCAAACCGCGGGACAGGGAGTATAATGAGCAGTTCTTC
CDR3aa: CASSKPRDREYNEQFF

v_gene: TRBV29-1
abundance: once
j_gene: TRBJ2-2
d_gene: TRBD1
CDR3nt: TGCAGCGTTGAAGATGACAGGGGGCGTACCGGGGAGCTGTTTTTT
CDR3aa: CSVEDDRGRTGELFF

v_gene: TRBV28
abundance: -
j_gene: TRBJ2-1
d_gene: TRBD2
CDR3nt: TGTGCCAGCAGTTCCGAGATCCCCGGGACTAGCGGATACAATGAGCAGTTCTTC
CDR3aa: CASSSEIPGTSGYNEQFF

v_gene: TRBV4-2
abundance: -
j_gene: TRBJ1-1
d_gene: -
CDR3nt: TGTGCCAGCAGCCATCAACAGGGCGAAGCTTTCTTT
CDR3aa: CASSHQQGEAFF

v_gene: TRBV5-1
abundance: -
j_gene: TRBJ1-5
d_gene: -
CDR3nt: TGCGCCAGCAGCTCCCGGCCTGGGAATCAGCCCCAGCATTTT
CDR3aa: CASSSRPGNQPQHF

v_gene: TRBV3-1/TRBV3-2
abundance: -
j_gene: TRBJ2-1
d_gene: TRBD2
CDR3nt: TGTGCCAGCAGCCAATCCCTAGCGGGACCTTACAATGAGCAGTTCTTC
CDR3aa: CASSQSLAGPYNEQFF

v_gene: TRBV7-2
abundance: -
j_gene: TRBJ2-7
d_gene: TRBD2
CDR3nt: TGTGCCAGCAGCTTGTCGAGAGCGGGAGGCTACGAGCAGTACTTC
CDR3aa: CASSLSRAGGYEQYF

v_gene: TRBV28
abundance: -
j_gene: TRBJ1-1
d_gene: -
CDR3nt: TGTGCCAGCAGCCTAGGACGGATGAACACTGAAGCTTTCTTT
CDR3aa: CASSLGRMNTEAFF

v_gene: TRBV11-2
abundance: -
j_gene: TRBJ1-3
d_gene: -
CDR3nt: TGTGCCAGCAGCTTAGGAACCGGGGACACCATATATTTT
CDR3aa: CASSLGTGDTIYF

v_gene: TRBV15
abundance: -
j_gene: TRBJ2-5
d_gene: -
CDR3nt: TGTGCCACCAGCAGGGGACGGGAGACCCAGTACTTC
CDR3aa: CATSRGRETQYF

v_gene: TRBV12-3/TRBV12-4
abundance: once
j_gene: TRBJ2-7
d_gene: -
CDR3nt: TGTGCCAGCAAGGACCGAACCTACGAGCAGTACTTC
CDR3aa: CASKDRTYEQYF

v_gene: TRBV19
abundance: -
j_gene: TRBJ1-5
d_gene: TRBD1
CDR3nt: TGTGCCTCCAACGGGGGGACAGCCAGCAATCAGCCCCAGCATTTT
CDR3aa: CASNGGTASNQPQHF

v_gene: TRBV19
abundance: -
j_gene: TRBJ1-1
d_gene: -
CDR3nt: TGTGCCAGTAGTTTTGGGGAAGGGAACACTGAAGCTTTCTTT
CDR3aa: CASSFGEGNTEAFF

v_gene: TRBV29-1
abundance: -
j_gene: TRBJ1-2
d_gene: TRBD1
CDR3nt: TGCAGCGCCTTCGGGACAGAAAACTATGGCTACACCTTC
CDR3aa: CSAFGTENYGYTF

v_gene: TRBV3-1/TRBV3-2
abundance: -
j_gene: TRBJ2-1
d_gene: -
CDR3nt: TGTGCCAGCAGCTCCTTTGCGGGGAAGGGCGGCTCCTACAATGAGCAGTTCTTC
CDR3aa: CASSSFAGKGGSYNEQFF

v_gene: TRBV6-1
abundance: many
j_gene: TRBJ1-5
d_gene: -
CDR3nt: TGTGCCAGCAGTGAACGGGGAGAGGGCAATCAGCCCCAGCATTTT
CDR3aa: CASSERGEGNQPQHF

v_gene: TRBV11-2
abundance: -
j_gene: TRBJ2-1
d_gene: TRBD2
CDR3nt: TGTGCCAGCAGCTCCTTAGCGGGAGTTAGCAATGAGCAGTTCTTC
CDR3aa: CASSSLAGVSNEQFF

v_gene: TRBV2
abundance: -
j_gene: TRBJ2-7
d_gene: TRBD1
CDR3nt: TGTGCCAGCAGGGCCCGGACAGGGGGAGATCCCTACGAGCAGTACTTC
CDR3aa: CASRARTGGDPYEQYF

v_gene: TRBV9
abundance: -
j_gene: TRBJ2-1
d_gene: -
CDR3nt: TGTGCCAGCAGCGTAGCAGGGGTTTCTTTCAAGGATGAGCAGTTCTTC
CDR3aa: CASSVAGVSFKDEQFF

v_gene: TRBV7-7
abundance: -
j_gene: TRBJ2-6
d_gene: -
CDR3nt: TGTGCGACGGCCGACCCTGGGGCCAACGTCCTGACTTTC
CDR3aa: CATADPGANVLTF

v_gene: TRBV5-1
abundance: -
j_gene: TRBJ2-5
d_gene: -
CDR3nt: TGCGCCAGCAGCTTGTGGGCAGGTAGAGCTGAGGAGACCCAGTACTTC
CDR3aa: CASSLWAGRAEETQYF

v_gene: TRBV25-1
abundance: -
j_gene: TRBJ1-3
d_gene: -
CDR3nt: TGTGCCAGCAGTGCATTCCCAGGGTCAGTTGGAAACACCATATATTTT
CDR3aa: CASSAFPGSVGNTIYF

v_gene: TRBV5-1
abundance: -
j_gene: TRBJ2-3
d_gene: -
CDR3nt: TGCGCCAGCAGTTCCCGGTCTAGCACAGATACGCAGTATTTT
CDR3aa: CASSSRSSTDTQYF

v_gene: TRBV27
abundance: -
j_gene: TRBJ1-1
d_gene: TRBD1
CDR3nt: TGTGCCAGCAGTCTAAGGACAGGGTCGACTGAAGCTTTCTTT
CDR3aa: CASSLRTGSTEAFF

v_gene: TRBV4-1
abundance: -
j_gene: TRBJ2-5
d_gene: -
CDR3nt: TGCGCCAGCAGCCAAACCCCAGAAGGGGAGACCCAGTACTTC
CDR3aa: CASSQTPEGETQYF